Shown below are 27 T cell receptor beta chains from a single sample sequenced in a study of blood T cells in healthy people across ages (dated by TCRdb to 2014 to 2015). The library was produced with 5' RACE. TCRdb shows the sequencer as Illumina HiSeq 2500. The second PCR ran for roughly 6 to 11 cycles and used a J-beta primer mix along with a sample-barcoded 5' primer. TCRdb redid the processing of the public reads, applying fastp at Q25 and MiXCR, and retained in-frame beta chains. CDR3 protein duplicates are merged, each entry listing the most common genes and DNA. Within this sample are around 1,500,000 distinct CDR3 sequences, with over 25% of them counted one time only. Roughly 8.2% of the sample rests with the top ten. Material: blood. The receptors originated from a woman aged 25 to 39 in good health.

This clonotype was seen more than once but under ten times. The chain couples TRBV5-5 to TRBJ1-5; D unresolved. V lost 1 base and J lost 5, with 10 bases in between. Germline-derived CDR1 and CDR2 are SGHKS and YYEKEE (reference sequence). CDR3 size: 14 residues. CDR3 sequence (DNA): TGTGCCAGCAGCTTGTTCGGTGGCGATCAGCCCCAGCATTTT. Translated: CASSLFGGDQPQHF.

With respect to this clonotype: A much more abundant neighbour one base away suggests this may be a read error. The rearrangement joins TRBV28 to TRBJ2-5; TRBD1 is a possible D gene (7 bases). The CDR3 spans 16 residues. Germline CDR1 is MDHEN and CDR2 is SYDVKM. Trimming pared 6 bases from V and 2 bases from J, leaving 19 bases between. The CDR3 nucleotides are TGTGCCAGCAGCGAGAGGCACGCGGGACAGCAAGAGACCCAGTACTTC. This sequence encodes CASSERHAGQQETQYF.

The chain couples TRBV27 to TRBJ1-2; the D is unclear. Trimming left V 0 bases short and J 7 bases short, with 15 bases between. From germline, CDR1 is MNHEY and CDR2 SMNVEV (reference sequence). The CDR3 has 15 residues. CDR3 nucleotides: TGTGCCAGCAGTTTATCATTATGGGAGTTCGGTGGCTACACCTTC. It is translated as CASSLSLWEFGGYTF.

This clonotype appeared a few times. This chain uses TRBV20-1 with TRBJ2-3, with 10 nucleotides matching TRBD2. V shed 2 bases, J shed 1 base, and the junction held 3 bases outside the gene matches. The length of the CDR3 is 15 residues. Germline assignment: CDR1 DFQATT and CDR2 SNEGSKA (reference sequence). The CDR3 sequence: CSARSGTSGTDTQYF. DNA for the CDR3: TGCAGTGCTAGATCCGGGACTAGCGGCACAGATACGCAGTATTTT.

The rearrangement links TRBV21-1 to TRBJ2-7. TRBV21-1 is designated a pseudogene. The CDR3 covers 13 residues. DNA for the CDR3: TGTGCCAGCAGCAAGTACAGTAACTACGAGCAGTACTTC. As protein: CASSKYSNYEQYF.

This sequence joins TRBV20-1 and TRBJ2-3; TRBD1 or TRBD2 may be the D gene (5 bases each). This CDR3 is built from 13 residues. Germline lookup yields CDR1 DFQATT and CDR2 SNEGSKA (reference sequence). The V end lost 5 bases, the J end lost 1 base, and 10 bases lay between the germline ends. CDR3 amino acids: CSAPGRCTDTQYF. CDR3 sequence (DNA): TGCAGTGCTCCGGGACGGTGCACAGATACGCAGTATTTT.

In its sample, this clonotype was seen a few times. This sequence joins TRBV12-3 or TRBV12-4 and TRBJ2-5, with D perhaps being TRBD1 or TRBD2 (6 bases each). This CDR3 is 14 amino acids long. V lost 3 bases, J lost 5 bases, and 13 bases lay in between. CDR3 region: CASSFVGGFETQYF. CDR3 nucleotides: TGTGCCAGCAGTTTCGTCGGGGGCTTTGAGACCCAGTACTTC.

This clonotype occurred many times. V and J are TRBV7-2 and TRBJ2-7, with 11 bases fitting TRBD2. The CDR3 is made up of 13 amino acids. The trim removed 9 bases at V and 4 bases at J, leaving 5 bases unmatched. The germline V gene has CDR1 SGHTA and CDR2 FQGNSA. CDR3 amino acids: CASTSGSVYEQYF. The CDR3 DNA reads TGTGCCAGTACTAGCGGGAGTGTATACGAGCAGTACTTC. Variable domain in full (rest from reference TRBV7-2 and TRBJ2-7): GAGVSQSPSNKVTEKGKDVELRCDPISGHTALYWYRQSLGQGLEFLIYFQGNSAPDKSGLPSDRFSAERTGGSVSTLTIQRTQQEDSAVYLCASTSGSVYEQYFGPGTRLTVT.

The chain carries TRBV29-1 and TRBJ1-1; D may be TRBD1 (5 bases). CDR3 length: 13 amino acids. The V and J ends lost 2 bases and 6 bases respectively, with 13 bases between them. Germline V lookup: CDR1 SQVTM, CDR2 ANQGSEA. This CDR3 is CSVETRGSPEAFF. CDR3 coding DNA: TGCAGCGTTGAAACCCGGGGGAGCCCTGAAGCTTTCTTT.

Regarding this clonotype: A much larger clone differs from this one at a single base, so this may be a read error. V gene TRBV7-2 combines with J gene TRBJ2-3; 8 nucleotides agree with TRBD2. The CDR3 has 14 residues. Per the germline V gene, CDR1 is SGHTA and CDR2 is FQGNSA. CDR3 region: CASRRGGNVDTRYF. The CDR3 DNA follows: TGTGCCAGCAGACGGGGGGGTAATGTAGATACGCGGTATTTT.

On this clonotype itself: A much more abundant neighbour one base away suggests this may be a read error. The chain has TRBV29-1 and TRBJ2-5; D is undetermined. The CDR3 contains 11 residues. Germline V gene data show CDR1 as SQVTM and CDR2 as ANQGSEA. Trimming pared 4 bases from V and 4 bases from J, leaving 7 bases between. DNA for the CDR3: TGCAGCGTTGTAGCAGCAGAGACCCAGTACTTC. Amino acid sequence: CSVVAAETQYF.

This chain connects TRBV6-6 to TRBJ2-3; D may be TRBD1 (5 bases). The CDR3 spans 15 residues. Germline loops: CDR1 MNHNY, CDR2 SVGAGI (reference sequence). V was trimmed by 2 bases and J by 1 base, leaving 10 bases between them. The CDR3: CASSYDWGGTDTQYF. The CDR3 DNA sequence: TGTGCCAGCAGTTACGATTGGGGCGGCACAGATACGCAGTATTTT.

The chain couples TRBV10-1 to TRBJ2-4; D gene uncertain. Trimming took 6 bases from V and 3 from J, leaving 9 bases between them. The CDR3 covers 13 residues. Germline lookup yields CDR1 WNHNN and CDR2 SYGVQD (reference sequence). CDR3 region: CASRRWVKNIQYF. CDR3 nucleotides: TGCGCCAGCAGGCGGTGGGTCAAAAACATTCAGTACTTC.

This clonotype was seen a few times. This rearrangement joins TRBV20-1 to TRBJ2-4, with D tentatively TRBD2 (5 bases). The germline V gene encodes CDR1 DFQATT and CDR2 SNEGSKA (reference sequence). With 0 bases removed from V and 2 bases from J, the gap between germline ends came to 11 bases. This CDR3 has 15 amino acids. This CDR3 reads CSARDRRKTKNIQYF. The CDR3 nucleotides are TGCAGTGCTAGAGATCGGAGGAAGACCAAAAACATTCAGTACTTC.

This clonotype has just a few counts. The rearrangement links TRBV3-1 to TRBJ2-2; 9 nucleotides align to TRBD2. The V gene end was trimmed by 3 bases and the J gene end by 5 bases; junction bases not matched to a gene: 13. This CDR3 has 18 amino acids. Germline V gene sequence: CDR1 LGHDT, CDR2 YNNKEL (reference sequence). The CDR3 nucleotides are TGTGCCAGCAGCCACCGCCCCCGACTAGCGGTCCAAACCGGGGAGCTGTTTTTT. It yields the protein CASSHRPRLAVQTGELFF.

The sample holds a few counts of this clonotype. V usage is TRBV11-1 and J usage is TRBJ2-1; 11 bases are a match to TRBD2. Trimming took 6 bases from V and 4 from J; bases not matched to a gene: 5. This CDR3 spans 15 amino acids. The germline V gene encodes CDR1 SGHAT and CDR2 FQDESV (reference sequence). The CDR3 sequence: CASRAGTSGYNEQFF. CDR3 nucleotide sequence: TGTGCCAGCAGGGCCGGGACTAGCGGTTACAATGAGCAGTTCTTC.

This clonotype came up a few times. This CDR3 reads CASSPPQGLSSPLHF. CDR3 in DNA: TGTGCCAGCAGCCCACCACAGGGTCTTAGTTCACCCCTCCACTTT. The gene calls are TRBV7-3 and TRBJ1-6, with D possibly matching TRBD1 (6 bases). Per germline, CDR1 SGHTA and CDR2 FQGTGA. The length of the CDR3 is 15 residues. Trimming stripped 5 bases from V and 9 bases from J, with 17 bases between.

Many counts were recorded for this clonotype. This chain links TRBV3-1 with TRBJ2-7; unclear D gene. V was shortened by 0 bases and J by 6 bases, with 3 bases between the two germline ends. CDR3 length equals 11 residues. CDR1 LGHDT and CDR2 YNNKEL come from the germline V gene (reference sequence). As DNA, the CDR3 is TGTGCCAGCAGCCAAGATAGCGAGCAGTACTTC. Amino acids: CASSQDSEQYF.

The CDR3 region is CASSPGLAGQSSMISYNEQYF. DNA for the CDR3: TGTGCCAGCAGTCCGGGACTAGCGGGGCAAAGTTCGATGATCTCCTACAATGAGCAGTACTTC. The V and J genes are TRBV12-3 or TRBV12-4 and TRBJ2-4, with TRBD2 identical over 13 bases. The length of the CDR3 is 21 residues. The J segment lost 13 bases and the V segment lost 5 bases, leaving 29 bases of the junction unmatched.

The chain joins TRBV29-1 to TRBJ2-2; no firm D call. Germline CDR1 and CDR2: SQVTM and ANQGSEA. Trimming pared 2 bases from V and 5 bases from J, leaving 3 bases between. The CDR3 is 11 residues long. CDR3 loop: CSVERTGELFF. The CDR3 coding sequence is TGCAGCGTTGAACGGACCGGGGAGCTGTTTTTT.

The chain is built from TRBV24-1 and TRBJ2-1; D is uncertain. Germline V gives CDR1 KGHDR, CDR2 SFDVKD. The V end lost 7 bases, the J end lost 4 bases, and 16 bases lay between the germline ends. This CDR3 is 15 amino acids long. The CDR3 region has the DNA TGTGCCACCAGCGCTGGTGCGCCTCGTTACAATGAGCAGTTCTTC. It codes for CATSAGAPRYNEQFF.

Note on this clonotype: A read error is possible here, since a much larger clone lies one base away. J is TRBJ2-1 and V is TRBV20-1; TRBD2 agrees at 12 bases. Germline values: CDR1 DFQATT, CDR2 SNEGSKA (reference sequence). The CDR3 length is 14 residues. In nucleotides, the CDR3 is TGCTGTGCTGCCCTAGCGGGAGGGTACGATGAGCAGTTCTTC. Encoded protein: CCAALAGGYDEQFF.

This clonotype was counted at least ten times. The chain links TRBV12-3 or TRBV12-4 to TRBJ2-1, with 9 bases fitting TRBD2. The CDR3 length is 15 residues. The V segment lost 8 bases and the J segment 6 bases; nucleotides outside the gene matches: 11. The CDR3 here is CASYPSGVGANEQFF. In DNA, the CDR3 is TGTGCCAGCTATCCTAGCGGGGTTGGGGCCAATGAGCAGTTCTTC.

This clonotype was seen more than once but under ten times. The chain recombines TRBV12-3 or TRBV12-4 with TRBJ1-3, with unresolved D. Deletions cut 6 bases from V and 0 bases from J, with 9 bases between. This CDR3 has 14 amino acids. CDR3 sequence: CASSQRVSGNTIYF. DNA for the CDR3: TGTGCCAGCAGCCAAAGAGTCTCTGGAAACACCATATATTTT.

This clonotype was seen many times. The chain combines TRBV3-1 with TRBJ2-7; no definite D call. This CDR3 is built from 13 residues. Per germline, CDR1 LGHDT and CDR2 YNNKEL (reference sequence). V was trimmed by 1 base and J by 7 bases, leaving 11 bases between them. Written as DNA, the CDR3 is TGTGCCAGCAGCCAAGTCCAGTTTACGGAGCAGTACTTC. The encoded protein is CASSQVQFTEQYF.

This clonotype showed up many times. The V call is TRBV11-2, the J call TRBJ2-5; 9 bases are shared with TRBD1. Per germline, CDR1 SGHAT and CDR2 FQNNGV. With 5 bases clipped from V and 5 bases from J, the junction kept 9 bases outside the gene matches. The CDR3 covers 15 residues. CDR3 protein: CASSRSGTGRETQYF. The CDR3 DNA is TGTGCCAGCAGCCGATCCGGGACAGGGAGGGAGACCCAGTACTTC.

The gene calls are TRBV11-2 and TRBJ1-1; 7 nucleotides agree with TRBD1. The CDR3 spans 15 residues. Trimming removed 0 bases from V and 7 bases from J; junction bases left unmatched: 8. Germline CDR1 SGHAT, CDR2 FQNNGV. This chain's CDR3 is CASSLENRGRSEAFF. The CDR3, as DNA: TGTGCCAGCAGCTTAGAAAACAGGGGCAGGAGTGAAGCTTTCTTT.